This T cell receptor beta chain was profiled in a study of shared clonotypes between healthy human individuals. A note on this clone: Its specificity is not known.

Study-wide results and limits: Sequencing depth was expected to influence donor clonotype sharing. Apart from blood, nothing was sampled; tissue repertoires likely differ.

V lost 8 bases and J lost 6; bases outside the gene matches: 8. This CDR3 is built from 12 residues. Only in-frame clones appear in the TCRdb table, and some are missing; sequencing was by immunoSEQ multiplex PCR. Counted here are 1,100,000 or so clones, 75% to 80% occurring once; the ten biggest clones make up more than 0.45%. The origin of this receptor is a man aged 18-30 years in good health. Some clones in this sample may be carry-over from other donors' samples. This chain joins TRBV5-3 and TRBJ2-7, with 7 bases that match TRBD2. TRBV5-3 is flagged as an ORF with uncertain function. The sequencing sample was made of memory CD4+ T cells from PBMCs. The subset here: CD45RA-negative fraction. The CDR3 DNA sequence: TGTGCCAGCAGCCTACAGCGGGGCGAGCAGTACTTC. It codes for CASSLQRGEQYF.